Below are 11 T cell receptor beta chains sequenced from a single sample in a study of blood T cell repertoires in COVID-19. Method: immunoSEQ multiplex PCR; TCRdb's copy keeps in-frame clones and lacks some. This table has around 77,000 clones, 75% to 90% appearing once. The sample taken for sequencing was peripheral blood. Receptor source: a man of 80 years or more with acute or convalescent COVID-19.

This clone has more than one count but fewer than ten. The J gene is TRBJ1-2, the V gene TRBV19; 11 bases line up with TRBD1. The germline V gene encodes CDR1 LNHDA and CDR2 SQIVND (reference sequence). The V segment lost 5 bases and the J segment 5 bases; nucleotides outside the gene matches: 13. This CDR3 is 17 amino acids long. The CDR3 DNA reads TGTGCCAGTAGTGTCTCGTCTGGACAGGGGGCGGGGTATGGCTACACCTTC. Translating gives CASSVSSGQGAGYGYTF.

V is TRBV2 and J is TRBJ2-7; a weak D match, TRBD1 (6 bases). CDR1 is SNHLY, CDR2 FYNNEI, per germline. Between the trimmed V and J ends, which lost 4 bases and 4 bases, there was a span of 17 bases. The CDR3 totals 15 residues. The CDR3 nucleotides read TGTGCCAGCAGTGGGGTAGGGGGATTAACGTACGAGCAGTACTTC. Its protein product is CASSGVGGLTYEQYF.

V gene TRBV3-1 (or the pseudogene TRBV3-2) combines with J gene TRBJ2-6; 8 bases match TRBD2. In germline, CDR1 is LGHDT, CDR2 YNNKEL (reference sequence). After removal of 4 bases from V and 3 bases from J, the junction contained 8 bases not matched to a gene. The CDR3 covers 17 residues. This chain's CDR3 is CASSPQAGVGGANVLTF. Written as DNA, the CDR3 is TGTGCCAGCAGCCCACAAGCGGGAGTAGGTGGGGCCAACGTCCTGACTTTC.

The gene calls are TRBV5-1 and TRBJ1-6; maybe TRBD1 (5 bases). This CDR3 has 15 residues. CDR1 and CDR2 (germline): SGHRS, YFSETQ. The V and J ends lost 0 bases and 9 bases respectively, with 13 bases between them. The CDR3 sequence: CASSLADRESSPLHF. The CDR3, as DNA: TGCGCCAGCAGCTTGGCCGACAGAGAAAGTTCACCCCTCCACTTT.

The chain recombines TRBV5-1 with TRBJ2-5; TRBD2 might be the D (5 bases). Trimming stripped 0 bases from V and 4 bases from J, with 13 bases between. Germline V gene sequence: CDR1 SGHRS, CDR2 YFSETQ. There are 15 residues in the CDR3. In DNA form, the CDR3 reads TGCGCCAGCAGCTTGGGTATTAGCGAAGGAGAGACCCAGTACTTC. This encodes CASSLGISEGETQYF.

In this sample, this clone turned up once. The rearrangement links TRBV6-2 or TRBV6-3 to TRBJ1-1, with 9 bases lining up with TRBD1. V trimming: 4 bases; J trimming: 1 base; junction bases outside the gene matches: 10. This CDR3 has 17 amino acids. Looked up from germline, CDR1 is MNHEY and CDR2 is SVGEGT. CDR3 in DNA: TGTGCCAGCAGTTTCCTCGGTGACAGGGGGAGGAACACTGAAGCTTTCTTT. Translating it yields CASSFLGDRGRNTEAFF.

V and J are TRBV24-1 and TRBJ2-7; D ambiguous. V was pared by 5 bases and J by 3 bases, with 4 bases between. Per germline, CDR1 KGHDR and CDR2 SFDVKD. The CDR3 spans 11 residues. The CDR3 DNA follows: TGTGCCACCAGTGCCGGCTACGAGCAGTACTTC. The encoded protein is CATSAGYEQYF.

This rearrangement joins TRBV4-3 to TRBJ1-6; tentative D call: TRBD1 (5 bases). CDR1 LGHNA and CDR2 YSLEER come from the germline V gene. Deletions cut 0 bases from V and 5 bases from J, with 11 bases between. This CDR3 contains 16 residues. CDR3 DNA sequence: TGCGCCAGCAGCCAAGAGGGGTGGGGGGATAATTCACCCCTCCACTTT. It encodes CASSQEGWGDNSPLHF.

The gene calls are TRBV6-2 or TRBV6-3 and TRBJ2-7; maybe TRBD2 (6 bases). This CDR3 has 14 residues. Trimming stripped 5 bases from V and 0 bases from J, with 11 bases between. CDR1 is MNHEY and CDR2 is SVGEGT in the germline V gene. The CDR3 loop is CASSERASSYEQYF. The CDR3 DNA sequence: TGTGCCAGCAGTGAGCGGGCGAGCTCCTACGAGCAGTACTTC.

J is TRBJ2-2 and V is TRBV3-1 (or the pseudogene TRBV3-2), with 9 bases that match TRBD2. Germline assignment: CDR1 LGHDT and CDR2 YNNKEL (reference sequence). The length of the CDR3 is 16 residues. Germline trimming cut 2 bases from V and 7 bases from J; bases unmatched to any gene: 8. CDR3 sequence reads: CASSQTAGGPIGELFF. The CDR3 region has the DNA TGTGCCAGCAGCCAAACGGCGGGGGGGCCAATCGGGGAGCTGTTTTTT.

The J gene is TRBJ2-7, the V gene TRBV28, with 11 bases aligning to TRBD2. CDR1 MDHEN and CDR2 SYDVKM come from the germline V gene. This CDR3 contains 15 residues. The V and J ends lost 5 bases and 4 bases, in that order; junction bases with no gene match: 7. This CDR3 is CASSPPGTSGYEQYF. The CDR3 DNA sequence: TGTGCCAGCAGTCCCCCCGGGACTAGCGGATACGAGCAGTACTTC.